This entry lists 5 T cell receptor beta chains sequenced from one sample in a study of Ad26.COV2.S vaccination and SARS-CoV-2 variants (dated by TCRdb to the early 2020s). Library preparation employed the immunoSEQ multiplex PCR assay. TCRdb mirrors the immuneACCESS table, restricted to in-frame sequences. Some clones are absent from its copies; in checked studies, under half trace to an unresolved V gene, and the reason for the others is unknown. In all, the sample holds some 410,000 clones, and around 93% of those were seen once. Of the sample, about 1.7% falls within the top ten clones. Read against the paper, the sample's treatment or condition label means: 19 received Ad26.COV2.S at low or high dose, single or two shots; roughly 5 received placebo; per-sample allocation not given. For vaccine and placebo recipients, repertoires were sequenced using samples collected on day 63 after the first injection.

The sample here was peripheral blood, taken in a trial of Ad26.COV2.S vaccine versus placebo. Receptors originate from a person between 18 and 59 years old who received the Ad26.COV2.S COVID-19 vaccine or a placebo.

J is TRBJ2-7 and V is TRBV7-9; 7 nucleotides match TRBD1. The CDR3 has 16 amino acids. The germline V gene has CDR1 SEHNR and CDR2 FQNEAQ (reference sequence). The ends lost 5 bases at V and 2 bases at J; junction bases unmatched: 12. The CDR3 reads CASSQNRDRVPYEQYF. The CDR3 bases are TGTGCCAGCAGCCAAAACCGGGACAGAGTTCCCTACGAGCAGTACTTC.

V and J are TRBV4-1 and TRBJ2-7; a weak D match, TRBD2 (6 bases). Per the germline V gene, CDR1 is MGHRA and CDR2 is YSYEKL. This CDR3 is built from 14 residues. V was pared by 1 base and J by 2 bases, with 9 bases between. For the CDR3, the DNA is TGCGCCAGCAGCCAAGTACCGGGGGCCTACGAGCAGTACTTC. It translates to CASSQVPGAYEQYF.

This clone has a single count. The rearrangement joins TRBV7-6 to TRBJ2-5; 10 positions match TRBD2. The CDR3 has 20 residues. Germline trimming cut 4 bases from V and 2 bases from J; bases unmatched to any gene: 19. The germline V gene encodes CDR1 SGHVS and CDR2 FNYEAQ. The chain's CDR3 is CASSSRVPLSGGGLQETQYF. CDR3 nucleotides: TGTGCCAGCAGCTCGAGGGTACCGCTAAGCGGGGGGGGACTTCAAGAGACCCAGTACTTC.

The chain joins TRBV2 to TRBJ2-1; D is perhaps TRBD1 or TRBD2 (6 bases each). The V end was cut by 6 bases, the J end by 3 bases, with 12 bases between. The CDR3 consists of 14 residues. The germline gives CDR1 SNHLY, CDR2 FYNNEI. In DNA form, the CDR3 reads TGTGCCAGCAGGGAGGGGGGACGCTACAATGAGCAGTTCTTC. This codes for CASREGGRYNEQFF.

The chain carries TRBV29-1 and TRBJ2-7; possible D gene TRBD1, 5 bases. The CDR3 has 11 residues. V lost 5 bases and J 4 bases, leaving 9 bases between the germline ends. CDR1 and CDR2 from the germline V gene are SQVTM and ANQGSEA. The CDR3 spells CSVNDRYEQYF. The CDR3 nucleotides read TGCAGCGTTAATGACAGATACGAGCAGTACTTC.